Below, 29 T cell receptor beta chains from the same sample are listed, as sequenced in a study of control samples from healthy donors and cancer patients. Repertoires were generated with immunoSEQ multiplex PCR, while TCRdb's copy carries only in-frame clones and drops some. The sample shows tens of thousands of clones, around 89% of them seen only once. The material sequenced was PBMCs. The source of these receptors is a man in his fifties or sixties with colorectal cancer.

CDR3 residues: CASSQGTENQPQHF. The DNA of the CDR3 is TGCGCCAGCAGCCAGGGGACAGAAAATCAGCCCCAGCATTTT. The genes are TRBV5-1 and TRBJ1-5, with TRBD1 matching 7 bases. CDR1 SGHRS and CDR2 YFSETQ come from the germline V gene. The CDR3 consists of 14 residues. Trimming cost V 4 bases and J 4 bases; bases outside gene matches: 5.

The V gene is TRBV6-1, the J gene TRBJ2-1; 12 positions agree with TRBD1. With 1 base clipped from V and 9 bases from J, the junction kept 4 bases outside the gene matches. The CDR3 totals 15 residues. Germline V CDR1 and CDR2: MNHNS, SASEGT. The DNA of the CDR3 is TGTGCCAGCAGTGAAGGTGGGACAGGGGGCGTTGAGCAGTTCTTC. Translation gives CASSEGGTGGVEQFF.

The gene calls are TRBV10-3 and TRBJ2-5; 7 nucleotides agree with TRBD1. CDR3 length: 13 amino acids. V trimming: 6 bases; J trimming: 3 bases; junction bases outside the gene matches: 4. Germline assignment: CDR1 ENHRY and CDR2 SYGVKD. The CDR3 DNA follows: TGTGCCATCAGCCGGACAGGAGAAGAGACCCAGTACTTC. Its protein product is CAISRTGEETQYF.

The chain couples TRBV3-1 (or the pseudogene TRBV3-2) to TRBJ2-7; D gene unclear. The CDR3 has 15 amino acids. Germline lookup yields CDR1 LGHDT and CDR2 YNNKEL (reference sequence). V was cut by 1 base and J by 3 bases, with 13 bases left in between. The CDR3 loop reads CASSQAMGDVYEQYF. In DNA form, the CDR3 reads TGTGCCAGCAGCCAAGCGATGGGTGACGTCTACGAGCAGTACTTC.

This chain uses TRBV3-1 (or the pseudogene TRBV3-2) with TRBJ2-3; D gene unclear. V was pared by 1 base and J by 6 bases, with 5 bases between. CDR3 length: 12 residues. The germline CDR1 and CDR2 sequences are LGHDT and YNNKEL (reference sequence). CDR3 amino acids: CASSQGPDTQYF. In DNA, the CDR3 is TGTGCCAGCAGCCAAGGACCCGATACGCAGTATTTT.

This chain uses TRBV16 with TRBJ1-6; 7 nucleotides agree with TRBD1. V dropped 4 bases and J dropped 4; count of bases not matched to a gene: 7. This CDR3 is 16 amino acids long. Germline V CDR1 and CDR2: KGHSY, FQNENV. The CDR3 region has the DNA TGTGCCAGCAGCCGCGACAGGGTCGCGTATAATTCACCCCTCCACTTT. This gives the protein CASSRDRVAYNSPLHF. Looking up the rest from reference TRBV16 and TRBJ1-6 gives the full variable domain: GEEVAQTPKHLVRGEGQKAKLYCAPIKGHSYVFWYQQVLKNEFKFLISFQNENVFDETGMPKERFSAKCLPNSPCSLEIQATKLEDSAVYFCASSRDRVAYNSPLHFGNGTRLTVT.

V gene TRBV10-2 combines with J gene TRBJ2-5, with 7 positions matching TRBD2. In germline, CDR1 is WSHSY, CDR2 SAAADI. J gave up 5 bases and V 4 bases, and 13 bases lay outside the gene matches. This CDR3 comprises 16 residues. CDR3 residues: CASSAIEGLPAETQYF. CDR3 DNA: TGCGCCAGCAGTGCAATCGAGGGACTACCCGCGGAGACCCAGTACTTC.

This clone has just a few counts. The V and J genes are TRBV6-5 and TRBJ1-1; D may be TRBD1 (5 bases). The CDR3 runs 10 residues. V was shortened by 9 bases and J by 5 bases, with 7 bases between the two germline ends. The V gene's germline CDR1 is MNHEY and CDR2 SVGAGI. This chain's CDR3 is CASRQTEAFF. The CDR3 DNA sequence: TGTGCCAGTAGACAGACTGAAGCTTTCTTT.

The V call is TRBV27, the J call TRBJ1-2, with 8 bases lining up with TRBD1. The V segment lost 3 bases and the J segment 5 bases; nucleotides outside the gene matches: 2. This CDR3 has 13 residues. The germline CDR1 and CDR2 sequences are MNHEY and SMNVEV (reference sequence). CDR3 residues: CASSLDRAYGYTF. CDR3 DNA: TGTGCCAGCAGTTTGGACAGGGCTTATGGCTACACCTTC.

The chain couples TRBV9 to TRBJ2-7; TRBD1 aligns across 8 bases. Per germline, CDR1 SGDLS and CDR2 YYNGEE. After removal of 4 bases from V and 4 bases from J, the junction contained 7 bases not matched to a gene. This CDR3 comprises 14 residues. The chain's CDR3 is CASSYKDREYEQYF. In DNA form, the CDR3 reads TGTGCCAGCAGCTACAAGGACAGGGAATACGAGCAGTACTTC.

V is TRBV9 and J is TRBJ1-2; D perhaps matches TRBD1 (6 bases). Deletions cut 0 bases from V and 4 bases from J, with 13 bases between. This CDR3 comprises 15 residues. CDR1 is SGDLS and CDR2 is YYNGEE in the germline V gene. For the CDR3, the DNA is TGTGCCAGCAGCGTAGACGGGGGGCGCAGCTATGGCTACACCTTC. Amino acids: CASSVDGGRSYGYTF.

This sequence joins TRBV6-2 or TRBV6-3 and TRBJ1-1; D is possibly TRBD1 (6 bases). This CDR3 comprises 16 residues. Looked up from germline, CDR1 is MNHEY and CDR2 is SVGEGT. The ends were cut back, 6 bases at V and 0 bases at J, with 17 bases in the middle. The DNA for the CDR3 is TGTGCCAGCAGCGGACAGCCTCTTATCATGAACACTGAAGCTTTCTTT. It encodes CASSGQPLIMNTEAFF.

The rearrangement joins TRBV5-8 to TRBJ1-1, with D uncertain. V was cut by 5 bases and J by 3 bases, with 14 bases left in between. Germline V gene sequence: CDR1 SGHTS, CDR2 YDEGEE. The CDR3 spans 14 residues. The CDR3 reads CASRRLIGYTEAFF. The CDR3 region has the DNA TGTGCCAGCAGAAGATTGATAGGGTACACTGAAGCTTTCTTT. Full variable domain (rest looked up from reference TRBV5-8 and TRBJ1-1): EAGVTQSPTHLIKTRGQQATLRCSPISGHTSVYWYQQALGLGLQFLLWYDEGEERNRGNFPPRFSGRQFPNYSSELNVNALELEDSALYLCASRRLIGYTEAFFGQGTRLTVV.

The rearrangement links TRBV9 to TRBJ1-6, with D possibly matching TRBD1 (6 bases). The V end was cut by 2 bases, the J end by 9 bases, with 12 bases between. The germline V gene has CDR1 SGDLS and CDR2 YYNGEE. The length of the CDR3 is 14 residues. CDR3 loop: CASSVRDTTSPLHF. CDR3 nucleotide sequence: TGTGCCAGCAGCGTCCGGGACACCACTTCACCCCTCCACTTT.

The chain has TRBV13 and TRBJ2-5; TRBD1 matches 10 bases. Trimming took 3 bases from V and 7 from J; bases not matched to a gene: 8. Germline loops: CDR1 PRHDT, CDR2 FYEKMQ (reference sequence). This CDR3 is built from 15 residues. CDR3 protein: CASSLGTGASGTQYF. DNA for the CDR3: TGTGCCAGCAGCTTGGGGACAGGGGCGTCGGGGACCCAGTACTTC.

Details on this clone: Other nucleotide sequences from this sample produce the same CDR3. This sequence joins TRBV18 and TRBJ1-1, with 8 bases that match TRBD1. The V segment lost 3 bases and the J segment 5 bases; nucleotides outside the gene matches: 5. This CDR3 has 14 amino acids. Germline-derived CDR1 and CDR2 are KGHSH and LQKENI. CDR3 sequence: CASSPQGAGTEAFF. The CDR3 nucleotides read TGTGCCAGCTCACCCCAGGGGGCAGGGACTGAAGCTTTCTTT. The whole variable domain, filled in from reference TRBV18 and TRBJ1-1, reads NAGVMQNPRHLVRRRGQEARLRCSPMKGHSHVYWYRQLPEEGLKFMVYLQKENIIDESGMPKERFSAEFPKEGPSILRIQQVVRGDSAAYFCASSPQGAGTEAFFGQGTRLTVV.

This clone was seen only once. The rearrangement uses TRBV2 and TRBJ2-5; no definite D call. CDR1 is SNHLY, CDR2 FYNNEI, per germline. This CDR3 spans 14 amino acids. Trimming pared 8 bases from V and 1 base from J, leaving 14 bases between. This CDR3 is CASHKRRAQETQYF. The CDR3 coding sequence is TGTGCCAGCCACAAACGTCGCGCCCAAGAGACCCAGTACTTC.

This clone has a single count. The V call is TRBV19, the J call TRBJ2-2, with D perhaps matching TRBD1 or TRBD2 (5 bases each). The CDR3 contains 15 residues. Germline CDR1 LNHDA, CDR2 SQIVND (reference sequence). Trimming removed 6 bases from V and 7 bases from J, with 18 bases in between. The CDR3 reads CASSLGTVLGGELFF. The CDR3 region has the DNA TGTGCCAGTAGCCTAGGGACGGTGCTGGGCGGGGAGCTGTTTTTT.

V and J are TRBV6-5 and TRBJ2-7; D call uncertain. Trimming pared 2 bases from V and 6 bases from J, leaving 20 bases between. Germline-derived CDR1 and CDR2 are MNHEY and SVGAGI. The CDR3 totals 16 residues. In DNA form, the CDR3 reads TGTGCCAGCAGTTACACGGCTCCCCGGACCTCATTCGAGCAGTACTTC. Amino acid sequence: CASSYTAPRTSFEQYF.

The chain links TRBV3-1 (or the pseudogene TRBV3-2) to TRBJ2-7; no reliable D call. Germline CDR1 LGHDT, CDR2 YNNKEL (reference sequence). CDR3 length: 12 residues. V was cut by 1 base and J by 7 bases, with 8 bases left in between. CDR3 sequence reads: CASSQVRAEQYF. DNA for the CDR3: TGTGCCAGCAGCCAAGTTCGGGCAGAGCAGTACTTC.

V usage is TRBV19 and J usage is TRBJ2-1; TRBD2 matches at 7 bases. J was trimmed by 6 bases and V by 5 bases; bases with no gene match: 7. The CDR3 loop spans 14 amino acids. Germline CDR1 reads LNHDA; CDR2 reads SQIVND (reference sequence). CDR3 coding DNA: TGTGCCAGTAGTCAACGACTAGCAGCCAATGAGCAGTTCTTC. Protein: CASSQRLAANEQFF.

The CDR3 DNA follows: TGCGCCAGCAGCCAAGATCCTCAGGGGGCGGATGGCTACACCTTC. Protein sequence: CASSQDPQGADGYTF. The rearrangement joins TRBV4-1 to TRBJ1-2, with 8 bases identical to TRBD1. V shed 0 bases and J 6 bases; nucleotides not matched to a gene: 6. This CDR3 has 15 residues. Per the germline V gene, CDR1 is MGHRA and CDR2 is YSYEKL.

The chain recombines TRBV2 with TRBJ2-7, with TRBD1 as a possible D gene (6 bases). The V and J ends lost 7 bases and 0 bases respectively, with 16 bases between them. There are 15 residues in the CDR3. Looked up from germline, CDR1 is SNHLY and CDR2 is FYNNEI. CDR3 residues: CASTLGQLSSYEQYF. In DNA, the CDR3 is TGTGCCAGCACCCTAGGACAGCTTTCCTCCTACGAGCAGTACTTC.

As DNA, the CDR3 is TGCGCCAGCAGCCCTCATCCGGGGGGATCAACAAACAATGAGCAGTTCTTC. It codes for CASSPHPGGSTNNEQFF. This rearrangement joins TRBV4-1 to TRBJ2-1, with 7 nucleotides matching TRBD2. This CDR3 spans 17 amino acids. Germline loops: CDR1 MGHRA, CDR2 YSYEKL. Germline trimming cut 4 bases from V and 5 bases from J; bases unmatched to any gene: 14.

This chain uses TRBV28 with TRBJ2-1, with 9 bases matching TRBD1. Trimming cost V 2 bases and J 2 bases; bases outside gene matches: 4. Germline lookup yields CDR1 MDHEN and CDR2 SYDVKM. The CDR3 loop spans 16 amino acids. CDR3 amino acids: CASSLDRGGTYNEQFF. CDR3 bases: TGTGCCAGCAGTTTAGACAGGGGGGGGACCTACAATGAGCAGTTCTTC.

This clone was seen just once. The V gene is TRBV15, the J gene TRBJ1-5; D call uncertain. Trimming pared 0 bases from V and 5 bases from J, leaving 14 bases between. The CDR3 runs to 16 residues. CDR1 is LNHNV, CDR2 YYDKDF, per germline (reference sequence). CDR3 sequence: CATSRDLSQVDQPQHF. CDR3 nucleotide sequence: TGTGCCACCAGCAGAGATCTTAGCCAGGTTGATCAGCCCCAGCATTTT.

This clone was seen just once. The rearrangement links TRBV6-6 to TRBJ1-4, with D unclear. The CDR3 has 12 amino acids. Germline V CDR1 and CDR2: MNHNY, SVGAGI (reference sequence). Trimming left V 6 bases short and J 6 bases short, with 8 bases between. CDR3 amino acids: CASSPVDEKLFF. The CDR3 DNA reads as TGTGCCAGCAGCCCCGTCGATGAAAAACTGTTTTTT.

The chain joins TRBV7-6 to TRBJ2-7; TRBD1 aligns across 10 bases. Losses at the gene ends were 3 bases for V and 0 bases for J; bases not matched to a gene: 2. Per germline, CDR1 SGHVS and CDR2 FNYEAQ. This CDR3 region has 15 residues. Here the CDR3 DNA reads TGTGCCAGCAGCTTCGGGACAGGGGCCTCCTACGAGCAGTACTTC. It is translated as CASSFGTGASYEQYF. The full variable domain, completed using reference TRBV7-6 and TRBJ2-7, is GAGVSQSPRYKVTKRGQDVALRCDPISGHVSLYWYRQALGQGPEFLTYFNYEAQQDKSGLPNDRFSAERPEGSISTLTIQRTEQRDSAMYRCASSFGTGASYEQYFGPGTRLTVT.

The chain recombines TRBV6-2 or TRBV6-3 with TRBJ1-6; D is unresolved. Trimming took off 4 bases at V and 8 bases at J, with 9 bases between the two ends. The CDR3 consists of 13 residues. CDR1 and CDR2 from the germline V gene are MNHEY and SVGEGT. CDR3 amino acids: CASSLSSYSPLHF. The CDR3 nucleotides read TGTGCCAGCAGTTTGAGCAGCTATTCACCCCTCCACTTT.